The present T cell receptor beta chain was sequenced within a study of blood T cell repertoires in COVID-19. TCRdb keeps only in-frame clones here, not all; method: immunoSEQ multiplex PCR. The table shows about 400,000 clones, with approximately 86% occurring only once. Trimming pared 7 bases from V and 0 bases from J, leaving 9 bases between. The CDR3 has 13 amino acids. CDR1 is LNHDA, CDR2 SQIVND, per germline (reference sequence). The sequencing sample was made of peripheral blood. This receptor was obtained from a woman aged 55 to 70 with COVID-19, enrolled during active disease. The rearrangement uses TRBV19 and TRBJ2-5, with D possibly TRBD2 on 6 matching bases. The CDR3 region has the DNA TGTGCCAGTACAGGCGGGAACCAAGAGACCCAGTACTTC. Translation gives CASTGGNQETQYF.